This T cell receptor beta chain stems from a study of CD8+ T cells in alopecia areata (dated by TCRdb to the late 2010s). About the full investigation: Treated patients were enrolled in an open-label pilot trial of oral tofacitinib at 5 to 10 mg twice daily for moderate-to-severe alopecia areata. RNA came from the PAXgene miRNA kit for fixed scalp, the miRNeasy kit for PBMCs, and the RNeasy kit for mouse skin. Patients stayed on tofacitinib for 6 to 18 months and then had 6 months of follow-up off drug so that delayed response and recurrence could be assessed. Patients on tofacitinib were biopsied at baseline and after 4 and 24 weeks of treatment, and several of the patients also had a later scalp biopsy. To study T cell clonal expansion in alopecia areata, the researchers applied high-throughput TCRbeta sequencing to both the C3H/HeJ mouse model and human patients. TCRbeta CDR3 regions were amplified by immunoSEQ multiplex PCR using 35 Vbeta forward and 13 Jbeta reverse primers. Scalp clonality was compared across normal scalp (n=4), patchy alopecia areata scalp (n=8), and alopecia totalis/universalis scalp (n=8). On the human side, TCRbeta sequencing was run on scalp tissue and on sorted CD4+ and CD8+ peripheral blood T cells from healthy controls and from alopecia areata patients with either patchy or totalis/universalis disease.

Its CDR3 holds 15 amino acids, cysteine through phenylalanine. Left in the record is the CDR3 DNA by itself, 45 bases read in frame from the first base. The CDR1 and CDR2 encoded by the germline V gene (reference sequence) are MNHNY and SVGAGI. Trimming at the junction amounts to 6 bases on V and 3 bases on J, and the germline ends lie 18 bases apart. Regarding this clone: This receptor's antigen is unknown. No much larger clonotype is one base removed from it; base qualities were not supplied.

The investigation overall reported the following: Scalp TCR repertoire analysis is complicated because resident alphabeta T cells in normal human skin are also sequenced, whereas mouse skin is dominated by gammadelta T cells. Higher clonality and more expanded CD8+ clones were observed in lesional scalp than in normal scalp, particularly in alopecia totalis/universalis, a finding suggestive of antigenic drive. Compared with mice, TCR sequences shared between patients were less clear, possibly partly because of HLA diversity across the patient population.

Libraries were made using the immunoSEQ multiplex PCR assay. For TCR sequencing, RNA was extracted from every sample and reverse transcribed into cDNA to serve as template. First-strand cDNA was synthesized with SuperScript III using a 2:1 mix of oligo-dT and random hexamers. A synthetic immune receptor repertoire was used to assess amplification bias, and residual bias was removed computationally. Under the source paper's analysis protocol: Raw reads were preprocessed to remove errors, and CDR3 was defined by IMGT conventions from the conserved cysteine to phenylalanine. Clonality was computed by normalizing Shannon entropy by log2 of the number of productive unique TCRs and subtracting the result from 1. Whether scalp clones were CD4 or CD8 was inferred by matching scalp TCRbeta sequences against CD4 and CD8 repertoires sorted from blood. TCRdb obtained this table from immuneACCESS and retained in-frame rearrangements with V and J assigned. These tables miss some clones; where compared with another copy, unresolved V genes account for less than half of the shortfall, and the remainder is unexplained. Clonal size and the V and J genes are those of that table, whereas D and trimming came from the DNA. The sample yields about 140,000 clones; approximately 50% were counted once. 0.99% of the sample is in the top ten clones.

What the time point label conveys for this sample: baseline before oral tofacitinib. Lesional scalp punch biopsies and peripheral blood were obtained from alopecia areata patients. PBMCs were separated by density centrifugation and stained for CD3, CD4 and CD8, after which CD4+ and CD8+ T cells were sorted on a FACSAria. The sequence joins TRBV6-6 to TRBJ2-7; matching of 6 bases hints at TRBD2 as the D gene. This TCR derives from a human donor with alopecia areata. The sample consisted of CD4+ T cells sorted from blood, taken at week 0. The DNA sequence is as follows: TGTGCCAGCAGCAACCCAGCCGGGGGTGACTACGAGCAGTACTTC. Its protein product is CASSNPAGGDYEQYF.